Included here is one T cell receptor beta chain sequence, with context. The CDR3 extends over 14 amino acids. The V end lost 3 bases, the J end lost 6 bases, and 11 bases lay between the germline ends. Germline V gene data show CDR1 as SGHTA and CDR2 as FQGTGA. These data come from a study of blood T cell repertoires in COVID-19. Study context: The analysed material was cDNA or gDNA that came from T cells, B-cell-depleted T cells, or PBMCs.

Clinical histories supplied by participants themselves formed the basis of cohort assignment. Assay used: immunoSEQ multiplex PCR; TCRdb lists only in-frame clones, some missing. The sample lists 250,000 or so clones, roughly 80% occurring once. The chain employs TRBV7-3 and TRBJ2-2; D not certain. Sample: PBMCs or T cells enriched from blood (not recorded which). The sequence derives from a man aged 55 to 70 who had recovered from COVID-19. CDR3 protein: CASSLQATAGELFF. CDR3 sequence (DNA): TGTGCCAGCAGCTTGCAGGCGACGGCCGGGGAGCTGTTTTTT.